This TCR beta chain was captured by sequencing in a study of blood T cell repertoires in COVID-19. Study overall: The origin of the acute and convalescent COVID-19 samples was the United States, Italy and Spain. From T cells, B-cell-depleted T cells, or PBMCs came the material, which was cDNA or gDNA.

Original data processing: Estimation of nucleated cell counts relied on the amplification of reference gene primers. Produced via immunoSEQ multiplex PCR; TCRdb's table is partial and in-frame only. The DNA was the basis for D and trimming; V, J and clone size are from that table. The top ten hold approximately 18% of the sample, which has some 31,000 clones, 65% to 90% seen once. The CDR3 runs 14 residues. Germline CDR1 reads MDHEN; CDR2 reads SYDVKM. V was clipped by 4 bases and J by 2 bases; unmatched bases: 5. Sequencing was done on a sample of peripheral blood. The clonotype was recovered from a woman aged 55-69 years with active COVID-19. The V and J genes are TRBV28 and TRBJ2-7; 7 bases line up with TRBD2. The CDR3 loop reads CASSSPGTTYEQYF. The CDR3 DNA reads as TGTGCCAGCAGTTCCCCCGGGACTACCTACGAGCAGTACTTC.